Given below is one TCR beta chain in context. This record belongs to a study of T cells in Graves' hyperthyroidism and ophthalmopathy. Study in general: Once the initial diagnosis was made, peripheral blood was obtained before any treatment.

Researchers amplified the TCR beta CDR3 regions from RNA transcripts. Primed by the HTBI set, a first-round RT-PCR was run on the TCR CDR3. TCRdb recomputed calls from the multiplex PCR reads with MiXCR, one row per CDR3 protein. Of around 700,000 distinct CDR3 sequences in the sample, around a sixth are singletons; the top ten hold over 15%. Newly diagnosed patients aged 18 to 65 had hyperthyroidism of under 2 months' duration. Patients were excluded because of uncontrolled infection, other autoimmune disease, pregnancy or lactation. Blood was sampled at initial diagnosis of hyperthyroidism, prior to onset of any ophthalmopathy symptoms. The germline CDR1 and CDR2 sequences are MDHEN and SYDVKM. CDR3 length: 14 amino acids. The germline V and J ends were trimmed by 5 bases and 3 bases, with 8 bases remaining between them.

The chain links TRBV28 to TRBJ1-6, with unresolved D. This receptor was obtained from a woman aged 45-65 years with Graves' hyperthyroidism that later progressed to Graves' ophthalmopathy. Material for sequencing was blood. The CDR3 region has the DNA TGTGCCAGCAGTACGACGAGCTATAATTCACCCCTCCACTTT. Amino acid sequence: CASSTTSYNSPLHF.